This T cell receptor (beta chain) was recovered during a study of T cells after posttransplantation cyclophosphamide. Busulfan-fludarabine conditioning, marrow transplant, and cyclophosphamide on days +3 and +4 were administered. Data came from immunoSEQ multiplex PCR; TCRdb stores just in-frame clones and leaves some out. The table shows tens of thousands of clones, with roughly 73% occurring only once. The CDR3 loop spans 15 amino acids. Germline-derived CDR1 and CDR2 are SGHVS and FQNEAQ. V lost 2 bases to trimming and J lost 6 bases; unmatched junction nucleotides: 6. This clone was counted once. The antigen is unknown. Whole-study findings and limits: Donor CD8+ memory clones often dominated recipient blood repertoires at later times. Recipient CMV seropositivity and CMV reactivation strongly tracked TRB clonality. Skin or GI-infiltrating T cells shared few TRB sequences with blood.

This chain joins TRBV7-8 and TRBJ1-5; 8 positions match TRBD1. This material consisted of CD4+ T cells sorted from blood, taken around 2,000 days after a stem cell transplant with posttransplant cyclophosphamide. This receptor was identified in a female patient in her thirties or forties who received an allogeneic stem cell transplant from a related donor, was CMV-positive, and had no GVHD. T cells may partly derive from the graft donor. The CDR3 sequence: CASSLLDRVSQPQHF. The CDR3 DNA follows: TGTGCCAGCAGCTTACTGGACAGGGTTAGTCAGCCCCAGCATTTT.